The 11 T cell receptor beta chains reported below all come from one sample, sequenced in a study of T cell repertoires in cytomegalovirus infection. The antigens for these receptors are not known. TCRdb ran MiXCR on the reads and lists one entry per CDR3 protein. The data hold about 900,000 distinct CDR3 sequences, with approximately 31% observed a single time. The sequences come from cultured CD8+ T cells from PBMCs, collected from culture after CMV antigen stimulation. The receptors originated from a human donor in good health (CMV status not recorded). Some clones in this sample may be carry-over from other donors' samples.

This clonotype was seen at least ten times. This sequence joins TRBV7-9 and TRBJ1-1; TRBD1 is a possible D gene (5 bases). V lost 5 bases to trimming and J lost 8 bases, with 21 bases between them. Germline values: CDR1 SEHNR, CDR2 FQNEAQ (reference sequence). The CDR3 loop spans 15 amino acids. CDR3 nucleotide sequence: TGTGCCAGCAGCATAGACAGCCCGATTTACGTGGAAGCTTTCTTT. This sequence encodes CASSIDSPIYVEAFF.

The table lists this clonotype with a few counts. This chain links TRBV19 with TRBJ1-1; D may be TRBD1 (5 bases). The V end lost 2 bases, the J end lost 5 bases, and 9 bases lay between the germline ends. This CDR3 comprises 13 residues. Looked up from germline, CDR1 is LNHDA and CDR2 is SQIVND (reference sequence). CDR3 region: CASSISPGTEAFF. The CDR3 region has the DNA TGTGCCAGTAGTATATCCCCAGGGACTGAAGCTTTCTTT. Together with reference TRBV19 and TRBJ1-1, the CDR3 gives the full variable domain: DGGITQSPKYLFRKEGQNVTLSCEQNLNHDAMYWYRQDPGQGLRLIYYSQIVNDFQKGDIAEGYSVSREKKESFPLTVTSAQKNPTAFYLCASSISPGTEAFFGQGTRLTVV.

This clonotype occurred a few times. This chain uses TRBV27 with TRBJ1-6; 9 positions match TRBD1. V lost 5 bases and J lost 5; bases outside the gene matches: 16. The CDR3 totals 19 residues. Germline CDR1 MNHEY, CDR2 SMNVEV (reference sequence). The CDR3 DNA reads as TGTGCCAGCAGTAGCTACGTGAGACGGACAGGGGAAAATAATTCACCCCTCCACTTT. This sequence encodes CASSSYVRRTGENNSPLHF.

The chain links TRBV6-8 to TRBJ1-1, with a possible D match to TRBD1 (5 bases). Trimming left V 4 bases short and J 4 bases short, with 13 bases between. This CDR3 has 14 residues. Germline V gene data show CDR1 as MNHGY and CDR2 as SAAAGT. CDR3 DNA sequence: TGTGCCAGCAGTTGGGGGGGGGGGAGCACTGAAGCTTTCTTT. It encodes CASSWGGGSTEAFF.

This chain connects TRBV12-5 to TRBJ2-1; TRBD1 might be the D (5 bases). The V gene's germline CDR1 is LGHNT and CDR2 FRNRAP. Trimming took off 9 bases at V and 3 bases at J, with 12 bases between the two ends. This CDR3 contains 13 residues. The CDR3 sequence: CASEDSNYNEQFF. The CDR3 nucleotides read TGTGCTAGCGAAGACAGTAACTACAATGAGCAGTTCTTC.

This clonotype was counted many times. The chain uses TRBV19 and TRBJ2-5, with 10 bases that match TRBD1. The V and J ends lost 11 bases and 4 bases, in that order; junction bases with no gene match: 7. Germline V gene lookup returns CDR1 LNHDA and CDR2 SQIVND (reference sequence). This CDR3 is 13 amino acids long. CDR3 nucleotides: TGTGCCGCCGGGACAGGGGATCGAGAGACCCAGTACTTC. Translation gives CAAGTGDRETQYF.

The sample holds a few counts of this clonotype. The CDR3 bases are TGTGCCAGCAGCCCGGCCGACGGTCACTACGAGCAGTACGTC. Its protein is CASSPADGHYEQYV. This chain uses TRBV7-6 with TRBJ2-7, with no clear D. With 5 bases removed from V and 3 bases from J, the gap between germline ends came to 14 bases. Germline CDR1 and CDR2: SGHVS and FNYEAQ. The CDR3 is 14 amino acids.

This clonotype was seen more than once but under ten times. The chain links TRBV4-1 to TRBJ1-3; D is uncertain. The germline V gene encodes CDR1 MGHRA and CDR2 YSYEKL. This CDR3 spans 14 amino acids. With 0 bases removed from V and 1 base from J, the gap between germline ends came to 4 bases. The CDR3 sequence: CASSQEGSGNTIYF. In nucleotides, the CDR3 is TGCGCCAGCAGCCAAGAGGGATCTGGAAACACCATATATTTT.

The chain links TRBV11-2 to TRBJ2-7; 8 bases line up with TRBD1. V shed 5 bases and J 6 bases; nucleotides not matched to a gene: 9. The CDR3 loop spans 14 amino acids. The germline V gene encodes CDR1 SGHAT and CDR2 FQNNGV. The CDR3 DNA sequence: TGTGCCAGCAGCCCCCGGACAGGGATTTTCGAGCAGTACTTC. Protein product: CASSPRTGIFEQYF.

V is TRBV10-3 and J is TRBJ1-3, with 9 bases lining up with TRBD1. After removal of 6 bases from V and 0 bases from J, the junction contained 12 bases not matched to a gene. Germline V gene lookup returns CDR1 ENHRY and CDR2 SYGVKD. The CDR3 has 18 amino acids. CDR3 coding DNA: TGTGCCATCAGCCTCCGGGACAGGGAAATCCTCTCTGGAAACACCATATATTTT. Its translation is CAISLRDREILSGNTIYF.

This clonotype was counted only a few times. CDR3 in amino acids: CASSTRDRGPEAFF. The CDR3 nucleotides read TGTGCCAGCAGCACCCGGGACAGGGGGCCTGAAGCTTTCTTT. The chain is built from TRBV3-1 and TRBJ1-1, with TRBD1 matching over 12 bases. CDR3 length: 14 residues. Germline V gene sequence: CDR1 LGHDT, CDR2 YNNKEL (reference sequence). The V and J ends lost 5 bases and 6 bases, in that order; junction bases with no gene match: 4.